The 2 T cell receptor beta chains in this list originate from one sample, sequenced in a study of long-term antiretroviral therapy in people with HIV (dated 2022 in TCRdb). Sequencing of the TRB variable region was done with the immunoSEQ hsTCRB v3.0 assay at survey level resolution. TCRdb limited this immuneACCESS table to in-frame rearrangements with V and J called. A share of clones is missing; checked studies link under half to unresolved V genes, and the rest is unexplained. The sample table contains over 30,000 clones; only one count was recorded for nearly 90% of them. The ten top clones hold roughly 13% of the sample. The source was unsorted PBMCs, collected 1.1 years after starting antiretroviral therapy. Receptors originate from a young man with HIV.

V usage is TRBV5-1 and J usage is TRBJ2-7; D gene ambiguous. From germline, CDR1 is SGHRS and CDR2 YFSETQ. The ends were cut back, 1 base at V and 3 bases at J, with 11 bases in the middle. This CDR3 spans 14 amino acids. The CDR3 spells CASSLRSDRYEQYF. CDR3 bases: TGCGCCAGCAGCTTGCGTTCGGACCGCTACGAGCAGTACTTC.

This clone was detected a few times. This chain links TRBV5-6 with TRBJ2-7; possible D gene TRBD2, 5 bases. V dropped 6 bases and J dropped 3 bases, with 16 bases sitting between them. Germline assignment: CDR1 SGHDT and CDR2 YYEEEE. This CDR3 has 14 residues. CDR3 bases: TGTGCCAGCACCCTGGCCGGGAAGGTCTACGAGCAGTACTTC. Its translation: CASTLAGKVYEQYF.